The T cell receptor (beta chain) described here comes from a study of cytomegalovirus exposure and HLA in healthy donors. The study ran its PCR with 60 Vbeta and 13 Jbeta primers. Only in-frame clones appear in the TCRdb table, and some are missing; sequencing was by immunoSEQ multiplex PCR. Altogether about 120,000 clones are present, over 65% being singletons, with the ten largest covering roughly 3.1%. Study conclusions and caveats: Most observed TCR sequences were rare, whereas some public TCRs were detected in many donors. About 87% or about 30% of the time was how often most TCR beta V segments were productive, according to an earlier analysis. When analyzed later, the rates of TCR association showed variation by HLA locus, with DRB1 the most and HLA-C the fewest.

As regards this clone: Its antigen is still unknown.

The sequencing input was PBMCs. The clonotype was recovered from a young man in good health and CMV-seronegative.

CDR3 in DNA: TGCGCCAGCAGCGCCGGGACTAGCGGGGGGGCAGGAGATACGCAGTATTTT. Its translation is CASSAGTSGGAGDTQYF. The chain combines TRBV5-1 with TRBJ2-3; 16 positions agree with TRBD2. Trimming cost V 4 bases and J 5 bases; bases outside gene matches: 7. CDR1 and CDR2 from the germline V gene are SGHRS and YFSETQ. The CDR3 is 17 amino acids.